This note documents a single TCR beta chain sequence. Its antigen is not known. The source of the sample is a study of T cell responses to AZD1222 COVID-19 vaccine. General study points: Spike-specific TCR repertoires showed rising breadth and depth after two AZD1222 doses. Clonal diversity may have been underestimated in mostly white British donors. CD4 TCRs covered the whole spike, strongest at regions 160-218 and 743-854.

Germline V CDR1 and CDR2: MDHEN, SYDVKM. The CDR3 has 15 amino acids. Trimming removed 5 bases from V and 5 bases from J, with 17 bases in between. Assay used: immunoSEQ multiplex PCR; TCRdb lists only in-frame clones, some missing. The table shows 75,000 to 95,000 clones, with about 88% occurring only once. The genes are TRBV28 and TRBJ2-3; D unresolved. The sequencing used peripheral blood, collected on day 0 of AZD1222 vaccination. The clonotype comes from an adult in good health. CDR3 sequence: CASSTDSPPIDTQYF. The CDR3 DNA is TGTGCCAGCAGTACTGACTCGCCCCCCATAGATACGCAGTATTTT.